Listed below are T cell receptor beta chains from one sample, sequenced in a study of regulatory T cells in long-lasting Graves disease. MiXCR, run by TCRdb on the multiplex PCR reads, gives a single entry per CDR3 protein. The table shows over 400,000 distinct CDR3 sequences, with around 15% occurring only once. The same specimen was also included in a second study, on T cells in Graves' hyperthyroidism and ophthalmopathy.

The sample was peripheral blood mononuclear cells (PBMCs), taken at new diagnosis, from a patient treated with antithyroid drugs. These TCRs come from a woman aged 45-65 years with Graves disease. CDR3s include the opening cysteine and the closing phenylalanine or tryptophan. Fields, in order: V gene, clone size, J gene, D gene, CDR3 protein, CDR3 DNA. D genes are given only for firm matches. Size values are once, few and many counts, or a class for expanded clones, and some rows have none.

TRBV7-3	few	TRBJ2-2	-	CASSFTGSGELFF	TGTGCCAGCAGCTTTACGGGGTCCGGGGAGCTGTTTTTT
TRBV9	-	TRBJ2-1	TRBD2	CASSGAGLSSYNEQFF	TGTGCCAGCAGCGGAGCGGGATTAAGCTCCTACAATGAGCAGTTCTTC
TRBV12-3/TRBV12-4	many	TRBJ2-1	-	CASSFGTPNEQFF	TGTGCCAGCAGTTTCGGGACACCCAATGAGCAGTTCTTC
TRBV5-1	many	TRBJ2-7	TRBD1	CASSWDRPNWEQYF	TGCGCCAGCAGCTGGGACAGGCCGAATTGGGAGCAGTACTTC
TRBV19	-	TRBJ2-1	-	CASTPSTAYNEQFF	TGTGCCAGTACTCCCTCGACGGCCTACAATGAGCAGTTCTTC
TRBV4-1	few	TRBJ1-4	-	CASSQVGLNEKLFF	TGCGCCAGCAGCCAAGTCGGCCTTAATGAAAAACTGTTTTTT
TRBV18	-	TRBJ1-6	-	CASSPLPGSDSPLHF	TGTGCCAGCTCACCCCTGCCGGGGTCTGATTCACCCCTCCACTTT
TRBV19	few	TRBJ2-1	-	CASSTQPGQWRVSYNEQFF	TGTGCCAGTAGTACGCAGCCGGGACAGTGGAGGGTCTCCTACAATGAGCAGTTCTTC
TRBV7-3	many	TRBJ2-2	-	CASSLGPQGHTGELFF	TGTGCCAGCAGCTTAGGCCCTCAGGGGCACACCGGGGAGCTGTTTTTT
TRBV7-2	many	TRBJ2-7	-	CASSSLSGFTYEQYF	TGTGCCAGCAGCTCCTTGAGCGGGTTTACCTACGAGCAGTACTTC
TRBV7-2	-	TRBJ2-4	-	CASSFRGFLAKNIQYF	TGTGCCAGCAGCTTCAGGGGATTTCTAGCCAAAAACATTCAGTACTTC
TRBV28	many	TRBJ2-1	-	CASSSGDVNLLFF	TGTGCCAGCAGTTCCGGGGACGTGAATTTATTGTTCTTC
TRBV3-1	many	TRBJ1-2	TRBD1	CASSQPDRGLHYGYTF	TGTGCCAGCAGCCAACCTGACAGGGGATTACACTATGGCTACACCTTC
TRBV20-1	many	TRBJ2-7	-	CSARDLAQTFYEQYF	TGCAGTGCTAGAGATCTAGCACAGACCTTCTACGAGCAGTACTTC
TRBV2	many	TRBJ2-7	-	CASSFGGDSYEQYF	TGCGCCAGCAGCTTTGGCGGAGACTCCTACGAGCAGTACTTC
TRBV3-1	-	TRBJ1-3	-	CASSPPGRENTIYF	TGTGCCAGCAGCCCACCAGGACGTGAAAACACCATATATTTT
TRBV19	few	TRBJ1-2	TRBD1	CASSLQGETGYTF	TGTGCCAGTAGTCTACAGGGGGAGACTGGCTACACCTTC
TRBV5-1	many	TRBJ1-2	-	CASSLGPEMGYGYTF	TGCGCCAGCAGCTTGGGTCCTGAAATGGGCTATGGCTACACCTTC
TRBV3-1	-	TRBJ2-7	-	CASSQEGYEQHF	TGTGCCAGCAGCCAAGAGGGCTACGAGCAGCACTTC
TRBV2	many	TRBJ2-7	TRBD1	CASSSPGQGTYEQYF	TGTGCCAGCAGCTCTCCGGGACAGGGAACCTACGAGCAGTACTTC
TRBV24-1	many	TRBJ2-5	-	CATSDWSGLQETQYF	TGTGCCACCAGTGATTGGTCAGGACTTCAAGAGACCCAGTACTTC
TRBV24-1	many	TRBJ1-1	-	CATSSRNTEAFF	TGTGCCACCAGCTCAAGGAACACTGAAGCTTTCTTT